This TCR beta chain was retrieved from a study of control samples from healthy donors and cancer patients (dated by TCRdb to 2019 to 2021). Based on the germline V gene, the CDR1 and CDR2 sequences are SGHTA and FQGNSA. The CDR3 measures 17 amino acids from cysteine to phenylalanine. Only the CDR3 DNA stays, 51 bases, in frame from base 1. The V and J ends are trimmed by 5 bases and 0 bases, leaving 17 bases between them. Libraries were constructed by the immunoSEQ multiplex PCR assay. The clones in this table, taken by TCRdb from immuneACCESS, are in-frame only. Not every clone is retained; where verified, under half of the shortfall comes from an unresolved V gene, and the cause of the rest is unknown. The sample table shows about 180,000 clones, and 90% are seen once. Jointly, the top ten make up about 1.4% of the sample. With respect to this clone: This receptor's antigen is unknown. No per-base quality is available; no much larger clone lies one base away.

The TCR originated in a woman aged 45-65 years in good health. Sequences were obtained from blood. The sequence joins TRBV7-2 to TRBJ2-1; a tentative D match to TRBD2 spans 5 bases. The CDR3 has the sequence CASSPRTSPFSYNEQFF. The DNA reads TGTGCCAGCAGCCCCCGGACTTCCCCATTCTCCTACAATGAGCAGTTCTTC.